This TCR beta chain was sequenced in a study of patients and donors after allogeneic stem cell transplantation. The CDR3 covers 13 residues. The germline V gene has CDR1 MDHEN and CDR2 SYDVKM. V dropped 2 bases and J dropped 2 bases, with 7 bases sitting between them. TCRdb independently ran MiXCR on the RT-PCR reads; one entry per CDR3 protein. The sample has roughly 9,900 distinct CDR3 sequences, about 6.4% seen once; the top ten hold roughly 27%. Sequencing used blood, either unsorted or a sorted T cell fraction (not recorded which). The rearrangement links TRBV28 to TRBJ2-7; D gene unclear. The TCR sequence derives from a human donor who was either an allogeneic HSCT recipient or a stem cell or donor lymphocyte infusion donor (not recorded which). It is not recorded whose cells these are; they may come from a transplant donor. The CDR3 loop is CASSLKPTYEQYF. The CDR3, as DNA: TGTGCCAGCAGTTTAAAGCCTACCTACGAGCAGTACTTC.